The present T cell receptor (beta chain) was sequenced within a study of metastatic and nonmetastatic thyroid tumors. Study-wide context: Repertoire data that came from the blood and tumor or nodule tissue of malignant and benign thyroid patients were compared.

There were no patients who had received any treatment before thyroid surgery. Germline-derived CDR1 and CDR2 are SGHVS and FQNEAQ. The CDR3 sequence is 16 residues long. With V trimmed by 5 bases and J by 0 bases, 6 bases remained unmatched. Original processing methods: The distant-metastasis classifier for papillary thyroid cancer was built from CDR3 differences across clinicopathological groups. TCRdb reanalyzed the PCR reads via MiXCR. V and J calls and clone size were set by TCRdb, not the authors. The profile covers about 28,000 clones, with 20% appearing a single time and 39% taken by the ten largest. This clone appeared many times. Given a much more abundant clone one base away, this may be a read error.

The receptor was isolated from a female donor with papillary thyroid cancer or a benign thyroid nodule (not recorded which). Some clones in this sample may be carry-over from other donors' samples. V gene TRBV7-8 combines with J gene TRBJ2-2; 7 nucleotides match TRBD2. Sequencing input: blood. The chain's CDR3 is CASSVGRGANTGELFF. The CDR3 region has the DNA TGTGCCAGCAGCGTAGGTCGGGGGGCGAACACCGGGGAGCTGTTTTTT.